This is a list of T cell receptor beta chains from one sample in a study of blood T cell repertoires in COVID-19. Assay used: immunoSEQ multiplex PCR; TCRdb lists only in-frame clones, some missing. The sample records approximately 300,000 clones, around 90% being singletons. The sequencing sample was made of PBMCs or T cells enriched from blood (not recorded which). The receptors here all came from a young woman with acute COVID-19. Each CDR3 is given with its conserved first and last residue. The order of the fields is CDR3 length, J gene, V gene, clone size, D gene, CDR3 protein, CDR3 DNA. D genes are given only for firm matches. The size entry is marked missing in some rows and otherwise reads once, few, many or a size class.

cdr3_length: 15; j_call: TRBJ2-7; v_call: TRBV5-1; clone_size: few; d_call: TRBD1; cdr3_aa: CASSTAGQGLYEQYF; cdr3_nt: TGCGCCAGCAGCACGGCCGGACAGGGGTTGTACGAGCAGTACTTC
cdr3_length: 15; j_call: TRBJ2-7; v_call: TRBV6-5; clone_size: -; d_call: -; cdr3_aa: CASRKGQGASYEQYF; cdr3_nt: TGTGCCAGCCGCAAAGGGCAGGGCGCTTCCTACGAGCAGTACTTC
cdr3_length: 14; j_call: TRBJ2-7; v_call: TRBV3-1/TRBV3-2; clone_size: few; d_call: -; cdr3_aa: CASSQDLATYEQYF; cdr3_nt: TGTGCCAGCAGCCAAGATTTGGCCACCTACGAGCAGTACTTC
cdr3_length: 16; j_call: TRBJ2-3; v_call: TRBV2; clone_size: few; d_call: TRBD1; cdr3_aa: CASSSGTGGSGDTQYF; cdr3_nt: TGTGCCAGCAGTTCCGGGACAGGGGGCTCCGGAGATACGCAGTATTTT
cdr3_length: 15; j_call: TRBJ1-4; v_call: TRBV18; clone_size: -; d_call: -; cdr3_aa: CASSPGAAANEKLFF; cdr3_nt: TGTGCCAGCTCTCCTGGGGCTGCGGCTAATGAAAAACTGTTTTTT
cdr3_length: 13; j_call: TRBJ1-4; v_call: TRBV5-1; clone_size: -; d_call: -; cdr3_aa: CASSPELNEKLFF; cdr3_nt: TGCGCCAGCAGCCCTGAGCTGAATGAAAAACTGTTTTTT
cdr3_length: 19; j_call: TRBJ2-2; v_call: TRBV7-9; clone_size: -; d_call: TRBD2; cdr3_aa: CASSLRVGASGTNTGELFF; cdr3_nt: TGTGCCAGCAGCTTGCGTGTAGGGGCTAGCGGTACGAACACCGGGGAGCTGTTTTTT
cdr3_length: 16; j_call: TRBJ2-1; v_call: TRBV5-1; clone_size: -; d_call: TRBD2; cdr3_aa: CASSLSGGNSYNEQFF; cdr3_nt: TGCGCCAGCAGCTTGTCGGGAGGCAACTCCTACAATGAGCAGTTCTTC
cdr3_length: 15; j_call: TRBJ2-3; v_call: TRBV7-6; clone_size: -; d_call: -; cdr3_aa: CASSFSGTHTDTQYF; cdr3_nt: TGTGCCAGCAGCTTTTCCGGGACTCATACAGATACGCAGTATTTT
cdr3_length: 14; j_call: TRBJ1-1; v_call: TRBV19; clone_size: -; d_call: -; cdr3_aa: CASSTTRETTEAFF; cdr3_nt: TGTGCCAGTAGTACAACACGGGAGACCACTGAAGCTTTCTTT
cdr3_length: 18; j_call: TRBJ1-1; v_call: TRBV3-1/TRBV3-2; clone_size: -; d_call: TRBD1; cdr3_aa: CASSQERGQTKLGTEAFF; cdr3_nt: TGTGCCAGCAGCCAAGAAAGGGGACAGACGAAACTGGGGACTGAAGCTTTCTTT
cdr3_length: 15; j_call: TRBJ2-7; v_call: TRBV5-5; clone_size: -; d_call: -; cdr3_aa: CASSRSWADSYEQYF; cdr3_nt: TGTGCCAGCAGCCGCTCCTGGGCAGACTCCTACGAGCAGTACTTC
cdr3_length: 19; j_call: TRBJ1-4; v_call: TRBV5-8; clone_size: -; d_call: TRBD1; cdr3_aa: CASSWSLMTGATAGEKLFF; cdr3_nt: TGTGCCAGCAGCTGGAGCCTCATGACAGGGGCCACCGCAGGCGAAAAACTGTTTTTT
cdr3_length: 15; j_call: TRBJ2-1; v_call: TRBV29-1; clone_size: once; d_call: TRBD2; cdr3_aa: CSVEAKGAGANEQFF; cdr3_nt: TGCAGCGTTGAAGCCAAGGGAGCGGGAGCCAATGAGCAGTTCTTC
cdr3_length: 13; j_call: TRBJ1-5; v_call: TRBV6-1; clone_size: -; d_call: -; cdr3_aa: CASSEEGNQPQHF; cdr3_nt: TGTGCCAGCAGTGAGGAGGGAAATCAGCCCCAGCATTTT
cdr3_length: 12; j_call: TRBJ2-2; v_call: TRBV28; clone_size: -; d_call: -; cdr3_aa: CASSLNSGELFF; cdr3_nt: TGTGCCAGCAGTTTGAACTCGGGGGAGCTGTTTTTT
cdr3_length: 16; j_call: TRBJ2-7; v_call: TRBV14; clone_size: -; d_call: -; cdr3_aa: CASSQIGVGNFYEQYF; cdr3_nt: TGTGCCAGCAGCCAAATAGGAGTCGGGAATTTCTACGAGCAGTACTTC
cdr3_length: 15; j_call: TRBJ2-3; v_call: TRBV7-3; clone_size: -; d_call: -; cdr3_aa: CASSPTPRYTDTQYF; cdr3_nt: TGTGCCAGCAGCCCTACCCCTAGATACACAGATACGCAGTATTTT
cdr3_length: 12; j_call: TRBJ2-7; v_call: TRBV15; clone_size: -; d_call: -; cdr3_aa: CATSRGHYEQYF; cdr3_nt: TGTGCCACCAGCCGAGGGCACTACGAGCAGTACTTC
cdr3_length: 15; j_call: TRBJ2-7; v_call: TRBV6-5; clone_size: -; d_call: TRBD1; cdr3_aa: CASILGQGNSYEQYF; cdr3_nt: TGTGCCAGCATTCTGGGACAGGGTAACTCCTACGAGCAGTACTTC
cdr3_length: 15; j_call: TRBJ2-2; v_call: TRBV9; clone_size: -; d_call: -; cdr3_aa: CASSVDGAGARELFF; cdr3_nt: TGTGCCAGCAGCGTAGACGGAGCAGGGGCCCGGGAGCTGTTTTTT
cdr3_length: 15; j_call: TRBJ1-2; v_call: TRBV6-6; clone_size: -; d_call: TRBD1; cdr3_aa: CASSLRQGALDGYTF; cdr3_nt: TGTGCCAGCAGTCTCCGACAGGGGGCGTTGGATGGCTACACCTTC
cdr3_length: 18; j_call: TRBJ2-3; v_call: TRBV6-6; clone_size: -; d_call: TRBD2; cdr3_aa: CASSQALGLAGVTDTQYF; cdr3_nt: TGTGCCAGCAGTCAGGCCCTCGGACTAGCGGGAGTTACAGATACGCAGTATTTT
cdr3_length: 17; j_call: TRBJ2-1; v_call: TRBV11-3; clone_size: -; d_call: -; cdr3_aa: CASSLAGREKSRNEQFF; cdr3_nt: TGTGCCAGCAGCTTAGCGGGTCGGGAAAAAAGTCGCAATGAGCAGTTCTTC